This T cell receptor beta chain was sequenced for a study of cytomegalovirus exposure and HLA in healthy donors. Study-level results: As a later analysis showed, a missense DCLRE1C variant was linked to trimming of TCR beta V- and J-genes. There were reportedly fewer N-insertions in an Asian-associated ancestry cluster than the approximately 630-donor mean, in a later analysis. One cluster of highly shared sequence variants probably arose as a sequencing artifact.

This clone showed up just once. Antigen specificity is unknown. The CDR3 extends over 14 amino acids. J lost 4 bases, V lost 4 bases, and 5 bases had no gene match. Germline CDR1 MNHEY, CDR2 SVGAGI. With 60 Vbeta and 13 Jbeta primers, the PCR was carried out. The method was immunoSEQ multiplex PCR; TCRdb's version includes in-frame clones alone and lacks a portion of them. The sample has under 50,000 clones; about 66% are singletons. The source material was PBMCs. The gene calls are TRBV6-5 and TRBJ2-7; 9 nucleotides agree with TRBD1. The TCR comes from a man aged 50 or older in good health and CMV-seropositive. The CDR3 loop is CASSFRTGDYEQYF. The CDR3 DNA follows: TGTGCCAGCAGTTTTCGGACAGGGGATTACGAGCAGTACTTC.